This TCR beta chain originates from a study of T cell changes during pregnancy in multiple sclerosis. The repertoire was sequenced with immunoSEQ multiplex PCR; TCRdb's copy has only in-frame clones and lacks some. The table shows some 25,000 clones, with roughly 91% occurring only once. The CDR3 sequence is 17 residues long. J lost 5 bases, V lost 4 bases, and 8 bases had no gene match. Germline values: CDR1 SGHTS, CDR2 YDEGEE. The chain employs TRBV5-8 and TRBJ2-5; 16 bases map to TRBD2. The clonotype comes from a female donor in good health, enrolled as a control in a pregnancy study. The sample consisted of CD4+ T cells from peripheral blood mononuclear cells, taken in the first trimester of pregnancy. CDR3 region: CASSPGLAGGSSETQYF. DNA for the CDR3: TGTGCCAGCAGCCCGGGACTAGCGGGGGGGAGTTCGGAGACCCAGTACTTC.